The rows below give T cell receptor beta chains drawn from one sample of a study of T-cell reconstitution after alpha-beta-depleted transplantation in children. A single record per CDR3 protein comes from TCRdb applying MiXCR to the PCR reads. Among around 960,000 distinct CDR3 sequences listed, around 30% were seen once. The material was PBMCs, mostly from graft donor cells, obtained 360 days after TCRalphabeta/CD19-depleted stem cell transplant. The receptors were sampled from a boy under two years old who had a stem cell transplant for SCID, so the T cells may come from the graft donor. CDR3s include the opening cysteine and the closing phenylalanine or tryptophan. Fields, in order: clone size, D gene, J gene, V gene, CDR3 DNA, CDR3 protein. A D gene is named only where the DNA matches it firmly. Size tells how often a clone was seen (once, few, many) or the class of an expanded clone, and some rows leave it out.

few | NA | TRBJ2-1 | TRBV7-6 | TGTGCCAGCAGCTTATTCGGGCAGGGCCTGTTCTTC | CASSLFGQGLFF
NA | NA | TRBJ2-1 | TRBV20-1 | TGCTCGCTGGGGGGCGGTCCTCCGAGCTCCTACAATGAGCAGTTCTTC | CSLGGGPPSSYNEQFF
NA | TRBD2 | TRBJ2-2 | TRBV5-1 | TGCGCCAGCAGCACGACTAGCGGGTACACCGGGGAGCTGTTTTTT | CASSTTSGYTGELFF
NA | TRBD1 | TRBJ2-1 | TRBV5-1 | TGCGCCAGCAGTTCTACAGGGGTGGTCTACAATGAGCAGTTCTTC | CASSSTGVVYNEQFF
NA | NA | TRBJ2-3 | TRBV4-2 | TGTGCCAGCTCAGGAGGGGGGCACGGCACAGATACGCAGTATTTT | CASSGGGHGTDTQYF
NA | NA | TRBJ1-1 | TRBV12-3/TRBV12-4 | TGTGCCAGCAGTTCCAACCGTATGTACATGGAAGCTTTCTTT | CASSSNRMYMEAFF
NA | NA | TRBJ2-2 | TRBV4-3 | TGCGCCAGCAGCCCTCGAGGGGGGATCGGGGAGCTGTTTTTT | CASSPRGGIGELFF
NA | NA | TRBJ2-7 | TRBV28 | TGTGCCAGCAGCCGTGCAGGAGAGGCCTCCTACGAGCAGTACTTC | CASSRAGEASYEQYF
NA | TRBD1 | TRBJ1-1 | TRBV7-9 | TGTGCCAGCAGCTTAGGATTTGCAGGGGGCACTGAAGCTTTCTTT | CASSLGFAGGTEAFF
NA | NA | TRBJ2-2 | TRBV5-1 | TGCGCCAGCAGTCCCGTCGGTCTTGACACCGGGGAGCTGTTTTTT | CASSPVGLDTGELFF
NA | NA | TRBJ2-5 | TRBV11-2 | TGTGCCAGCAGCCCACTCCCCGGGACACTCCAAGAGACCCAGTACTTC | CASSPLPGTLQETQYF
NA | NA | TRBJ1-3 | TRBV7-9 | TGTGCCAGCAGCTTAAGACAGAGCTCTGGAAACACCATATATTTT | CASSLRQSSGNTIYF
few | NA | TRBJ2-5 | TRBV29-1 | TGCAGCGTTCTGCAGGTGCTCTTGAGTGCGGAGACCCAGTACTTC | CSVLQVLLSAETQYF
few | NA | TRBJ1-3 | TRBV5-1 | TGCGCCAGCAGCCCGGGGGACGCCTTCTCTGGAAACACCATATATTTT | CASSPGDAFSGNTIYF
few | NA | TRBJ1-1 | TRBV5-1 | TGCGCCAGCAGCTTGGTCCGGGGCGGTGGAGGTAGTGGCACTGAAGCTTTCTTT | CASSLVRGGGGSGTEAFF
few | TRBD2 | TRBJ2-1 | TRBV5-5 | TGTGCCAGCAGCCCGGGACTAGCGGACCACAATGAGCAGTTCTTC | CASSPGLADHNEQFF
few | NA | TRBJ1-2 | TRBV5-1 | TGCGCCAGCAGCTTGGTCGTCGACCCCTCGATAGACTATGGCTACACCTTC | CASSLVVDPSIDYGYTF
few | NA | TRBJ2-7 | TRBV6-5 | TGTGCCAGCAGTTACGACAAAGGCTACGAGCAGTACTTC | CASSYDKGYEQYF
few | NA | TRBJ2-3 | TRBV10-3 | TGTGCCATCAGTGAGGGGACGGCTAGCACAGATACGCAGTATTTT | CAISEGTASTDTQYF
few | NA | TRBJ1-1 | TRBV7-2 | TGTGCCAGCAGCCGATGGGAGATGCTTCCTGAAGCTTTCTTT | CASSRWEMLPEAFF
NA | TRBD1 | TRBJ1-1 | TRBV12-3/TRBV12-4 | TGTGCCAGCGGGGGGACAGGGGGCACTGAAGCTTTCTTT | CASGGTGGTEAFF
few | TRBD1 | TRBJ1-1 | TRBV4-3 | TGCGCCAGCAGCTACGACAGGGGCCCGAACACTGAAGCTTTCTTT | CASSYDRGPNTEAFF
few | NA | TRBJ2-2 | TRBV12-3/TRBV12-4 | TGTGCCAGCAGTTTCACAGGGAAGGCCGGGGAGCTGTTTTTT | CASSFTGKAGELFF
few | NA | TRBJ2-1 | TRBV4-3 | TGCGCCAGCGGCTCAGGGCTATACAATGAGCAGTTCTTC | CASGSGLYNEQFF
NA | TRBD2 | TRBJ2-3 | TRBV15 | TGTGCCACCAGCGGTCCGGGACTAGCCCCAGATACGCAGTATTTT | CATSGPGLAPDTQYF
NA | NA | TRBJ1-1 | TRBV6-5 | TGTGCCAGCAGTGTCCTCGACCTTCCGGGCACTGAAGCTTTCTTT | CASSVLDLPGTEAFF
NA | NA | TRBJ2-1 | TRBV20-1 | TGCAGTGCTAGAGATTACGGACAGCGCTCCTACAATGAGCAGTTCTTC | CSARDYGQRSYNEQFF
NA | TRBD1 | TRBJ2-2 | TRBV5-6 | TGTGCCAGCAGCTTGGGGACAGGTGCCACCGGGGAGCTGTTTTTT | CASSLGTGATGELFF
few | TRBD2 | TRBJ2-1 | TRBV12-3/TRBV12-4 | TGTGCCAGCAACCAACTAGCGGGCCCAGGCGGTGAGCAGTTCTTC | CASNQLAGPGGEQFF
NA | NA | TRBJ1-3 | TRBV5-5 | TGTGCCAGCAGCTTGGCCGGGGCCTTTGCAAACACCATATATTTT | CASSLAGAFANTIYF
NA | TRBD1 | TRBJ2-6 | TRBV12-3/TRBV12-4 | TGTGCCAGCAGAAGGGACAGCGCGAGCTCTGGGGCCAACGTCCTGACTTTC | CASRRDSASSGANVLTF
many | TRBD1 | TRBJ2-2 | TRBV12-3/TRBV12-4 | TGTGCCAGCAGTTCGGGACAGGCGAACACCGGGGAGCTGTTTTTT | CASSSGQANTGELFF
NA | NA | TRBJ2-7 | TRBV6-2/TRBV6-3 | TGTGCCAGCAGGTTCGGCTACGAGCAGTACTTC | CASRFGYEQYF
NA | NA | TRBJ2-5 | TRBV6-1 | TGTGCCAGCAGTCGCGACAAGCAAGAGACCCAGTACTTC | CASSRDKQETQYF
few | TRBD2 | TRBJ2-1 | TRBV4-3 | TGCGCCAGCAGCCACCTAGCGGGGGGCATCTACAATGAGCAGTTCTTC | CASSHLAGGIYNEQFF
NA | NA | TRBJ2-1 | TRBV12-3/TRBV12-4 | TGTGCCAGCAGCTCGAATAGCGGACAATCCTACAATGAGCAGTTCTTC | CASSSNSGQSYNEQFF
NA | NA | TRBJ1-2 | TRBV3-1 | TGTGCCAGCAGCCAACGGATTCCTCTCTATGGCTACACCTTC | CASSQRIPLYGYTF
NA | NA | TRBJ2-5 | TRBV27 | TGTGCCAGCAGCCGCCTATCAGACAGCCAAGAGACCCAGTACTTC | CASSRLSDSQETQYF
few | TRBD1 | TRBJ2-2 | TRBV12-3/TRBV12-4 | TGTGCCAGCAGTGTGGACAGGGGAGGATTCGCGAACACCGGGGAGCTGTTTTTT | CASSVDRGGFANTGELFF
NA | NA | TRBJ2-1 | TRBV2 | TGTGCCAGCAGTGAAGAGCGGCTGGGGAATGAGCAGTTCTTC | CASSEERLGNEQFF
many | NA | TRBJ2-5 | TRBV7-9 | TGCGCCAGCAGCTTGGCGTCAGGAGAGACCCAGTACTTC | CASSLASGETQYF
many | NA | TRBJ2-1 | TRBV5-1 | TGCGCCAGCAGCTTGGCCAACGGCCCGAGCTCCTACAATGAGCAGTTCTTC | CASSLANGPSSYNEQFF
NA | NA | TRBJ2-2 | TRBV15 | TGTGCCACCAGCAGAGCGGGACCCCGGAACACCGGGGAGCTGTTTTTT | CATSRAGPRNTGELFF
NA | NA | TRBJ1-2 | TRBV20-1 | TGCAGTGCTAGAAAAGGGGCGGGTGGCTACACCTTC | CSARKGAGGYTF
NA | NA | TRBJ2-5 | TRBV6-2/TRBV6-3 | TGTGCCAGCAGCGATTGGGGAGGTGATGAAGAGACCCAGTACTTC | CASSDWGGDEETQYF
NA | TRBD1 | TRBJ2-7 | TRBV28 | TGTGCCAGCAGTTTAAAGCTTGGGACAGGGTTCTACGAGCAGTACTTC | CASSLKLGTGFYEQYF
NA | TRBD1 | TRBJ2-1 | TRBV7-9 | TGTGCCAGCAGCTTATACGACAGGGGGCGCGAGCAGTTCTTC | CASSLYDRGREQFF
many | NA | TRBJ2-7 | TRBV4-2 | TGTGCCAGCAGCCAACCCGAGGCCTACGAGCAGTACTTC | CASSQPEAYEQYF
NA | TRBD1 | TRBJ1-2 | TRBV29-1 | TGCAGCGTTGAACCCGGACAGGCCGTATATGGCTACACCTTC | CSVEPGQAVYGYTF
NA | TRBD1 | TRBJ2-7 | TRBV20-1 | TGCAGTGCTAGAGAGCGGGGACAGGGGGCCTACGAGCAGTACTTC | CSARERGQGAYEQYF
NA | NA | TRBJ2-1 | TRBV7-2 | TGTGCCAGCAGCTTCCTGGTGGGGCACAATGAGCAGTTCTTC | CASSFLVGHNEQFF
NA | TRBD1 | TRBJ2-5 | TRBV7-8 | TGTGCCAGCAGCTCCCTTATCGCAGGGGGAGAGACCCAGTACTTC | CASSSLIAGGETQYF
few | TRBD1 | TRBJ2-1 | TRBV12-3/TRBV12-4 | TGTGCCAGCACCGCGGACAGGGCCTCCTACAATGAGCAGTTCTTC | CASTADRASYNEQFF
few | NA | TRBJ2-2 | TRBV10-2 | TGCGCCAGCAATCCGGGGAGTTTAAGCACCGGGGAGCTGTTTTTT | CASNPGSLSTGELFF
NA | NA | TRBJ2-2 | TRBV5-1 | TGCGCCAGCAGCAAAACAGGCCAGACCGGGGAGCTGTTTTTT | CASSKTGQTGELFF
NA | TRBD2 | TRBJ2-3 | TRBV7-9 | TGTGCCAGCAGCCCCACGACTAGCGCTACGCAGTATTTT | CASSPTTSATQYF
NA | TRBD1 | TRBJ1-2 | TRBV20-1 | TGCAGTGCTATTCTGGGACAGGGCTATGGCTACACCTTC | CSAILGQGYGYTF
NA | NA | TRBJ2-5 | TRBV7-2 | TGTGCCAGCAGGCGGGGACGGACCCAAGAGACCCAGTACTTC | CASRRGRTQETQYF